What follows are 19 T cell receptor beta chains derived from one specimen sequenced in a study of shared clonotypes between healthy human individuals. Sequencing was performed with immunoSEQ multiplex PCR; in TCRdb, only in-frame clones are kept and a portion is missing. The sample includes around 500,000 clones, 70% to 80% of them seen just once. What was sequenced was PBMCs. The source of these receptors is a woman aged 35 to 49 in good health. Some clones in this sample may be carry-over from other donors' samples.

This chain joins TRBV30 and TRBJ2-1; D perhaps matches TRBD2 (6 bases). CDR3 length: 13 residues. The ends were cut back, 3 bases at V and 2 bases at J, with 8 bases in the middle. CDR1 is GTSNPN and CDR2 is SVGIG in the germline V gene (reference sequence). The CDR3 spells CAWRGEAYNEQFF. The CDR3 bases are TGTGCCTGGAGAGGGGAGGCCTACAATGAGCAGTTCTTC.

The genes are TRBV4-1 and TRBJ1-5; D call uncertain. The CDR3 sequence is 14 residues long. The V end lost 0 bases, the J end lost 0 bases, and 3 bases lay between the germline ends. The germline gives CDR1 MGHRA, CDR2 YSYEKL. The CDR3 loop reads CASSQDHSNQPQHF. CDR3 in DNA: TGCGCCAGCAGCCAAGATCATAGCAATCAGCCCCAGCATTTT.

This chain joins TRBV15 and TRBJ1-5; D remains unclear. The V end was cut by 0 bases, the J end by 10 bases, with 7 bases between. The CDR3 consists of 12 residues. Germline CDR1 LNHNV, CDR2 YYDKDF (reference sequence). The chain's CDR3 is CATSRDRGPQHF. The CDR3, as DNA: TGTGCCACCAGCAGAGATCGAGGACCCCAGCATTTT.

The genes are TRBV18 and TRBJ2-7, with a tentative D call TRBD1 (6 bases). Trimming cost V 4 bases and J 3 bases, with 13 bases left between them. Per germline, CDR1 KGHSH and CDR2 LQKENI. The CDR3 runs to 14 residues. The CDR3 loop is CASSRQAGDYEQYF. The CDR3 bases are TGTGCCAGCTCACGGCAGGCAGGGGACTACGAGCAGTACTTC.

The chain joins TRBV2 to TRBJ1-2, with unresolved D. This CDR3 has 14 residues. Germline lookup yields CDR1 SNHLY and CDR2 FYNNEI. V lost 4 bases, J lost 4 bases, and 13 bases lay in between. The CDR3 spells CASSVYSQIYGYTF. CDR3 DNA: TGTGCCAGCAGTGTGTATAGCCAGATCTATGGCTACACCTTC.

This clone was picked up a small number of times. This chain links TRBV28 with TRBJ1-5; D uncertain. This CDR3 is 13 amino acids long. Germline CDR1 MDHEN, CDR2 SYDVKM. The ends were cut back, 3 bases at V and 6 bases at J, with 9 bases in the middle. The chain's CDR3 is CASSFNRGQPQHF. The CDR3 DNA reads TGTGCCAGCAGTTTCAATCGAGGTCAGCCCCAGCATTTT. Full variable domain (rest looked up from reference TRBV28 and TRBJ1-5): DVKVTQSSRYLVKRTGEKVFLECVQDMDHENMFWYRQDPGLGLRLIYFSYDVKMKEKGDIPEGYSVSREKKERFSLILESASTNQTSMYLCASSFNRGQPQHFGDGTRLSIL.

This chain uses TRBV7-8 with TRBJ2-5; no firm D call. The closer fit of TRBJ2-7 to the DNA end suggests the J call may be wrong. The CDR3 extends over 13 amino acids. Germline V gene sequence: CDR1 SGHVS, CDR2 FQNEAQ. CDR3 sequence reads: CASSLAPYYEQYF. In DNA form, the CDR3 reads TGTGCCAGCAGCTTAGCCCCATACTACGAGCAGTACTTC.

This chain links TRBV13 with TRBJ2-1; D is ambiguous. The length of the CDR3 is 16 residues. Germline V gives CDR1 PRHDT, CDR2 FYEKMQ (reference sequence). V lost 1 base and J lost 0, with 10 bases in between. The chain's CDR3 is CASSLAALRSYNEQFF. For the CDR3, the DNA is TGTGCCAGCAGCTTAGCGGCCCTTCGCTCCTACAATGAGCAGTTCTTC.

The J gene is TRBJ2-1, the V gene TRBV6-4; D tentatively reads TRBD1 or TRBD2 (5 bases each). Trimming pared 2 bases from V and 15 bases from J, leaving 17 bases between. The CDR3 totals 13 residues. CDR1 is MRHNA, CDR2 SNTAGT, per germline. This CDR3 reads CASSDRDASKRFF. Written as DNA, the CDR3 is TGTGCCAGCAGTGACCGGGACGCATCCAAAAGGTTCTTC.

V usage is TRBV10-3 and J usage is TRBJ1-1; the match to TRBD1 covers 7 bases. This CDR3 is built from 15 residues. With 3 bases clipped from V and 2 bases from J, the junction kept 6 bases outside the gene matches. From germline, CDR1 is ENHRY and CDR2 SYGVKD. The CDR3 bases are TGTGCCATCAGTGACCCGGGACAGATTAACACTGAAGCTTTCTTT. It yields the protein CAISDPGQINTEAFF.

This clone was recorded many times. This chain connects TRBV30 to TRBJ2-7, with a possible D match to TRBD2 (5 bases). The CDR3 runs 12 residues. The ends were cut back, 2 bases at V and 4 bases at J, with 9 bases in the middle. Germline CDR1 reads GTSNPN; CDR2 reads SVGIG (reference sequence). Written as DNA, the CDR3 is TGTGCCTGGAGTCCTACGGGGTACGAGCAGTACTTC. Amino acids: CAWSPTGYEQYF.

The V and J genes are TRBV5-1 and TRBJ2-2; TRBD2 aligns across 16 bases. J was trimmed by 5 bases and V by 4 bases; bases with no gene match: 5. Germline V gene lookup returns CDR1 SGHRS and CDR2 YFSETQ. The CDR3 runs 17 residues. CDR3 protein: CASSPGLAGGRTGELFF. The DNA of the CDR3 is TGCGCCAGCAGCCCGGGACTAGCGGGAGGGAGGACCGGGGAGCTGTTTTTT.

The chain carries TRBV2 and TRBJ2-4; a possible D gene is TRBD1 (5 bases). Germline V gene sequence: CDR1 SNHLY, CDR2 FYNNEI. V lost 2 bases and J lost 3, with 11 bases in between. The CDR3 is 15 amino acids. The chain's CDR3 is CASSERGIGKNIQYF. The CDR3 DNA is TGTGCCAGCAGTGAAAGGGGCATTGGCAAAAACATTCAGTACTTC.

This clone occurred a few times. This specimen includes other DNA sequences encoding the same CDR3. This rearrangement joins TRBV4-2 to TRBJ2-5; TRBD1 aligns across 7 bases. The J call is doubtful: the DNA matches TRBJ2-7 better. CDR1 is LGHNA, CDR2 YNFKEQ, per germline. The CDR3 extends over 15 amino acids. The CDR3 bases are TGTGCCAGCAGCCGAAGAACAGGGGAAGGCTACGAGCAGTACTTC. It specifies CASSRRTGEGYEQYF.

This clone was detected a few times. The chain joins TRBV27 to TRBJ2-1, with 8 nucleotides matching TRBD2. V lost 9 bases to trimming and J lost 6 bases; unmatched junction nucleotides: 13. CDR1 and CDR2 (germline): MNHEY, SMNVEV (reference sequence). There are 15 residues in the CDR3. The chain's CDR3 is CASSSPGLVSNEQFF. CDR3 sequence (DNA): TGTGCCAGTTCCTCGCCGGGACTAGTTAGCAATGAGCAGTTCTTC.

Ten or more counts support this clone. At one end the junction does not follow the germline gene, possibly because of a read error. The DNA for the CDR3 is TGTGCCAGCAGTGACTCTTGGGGGGAGCAGTTCTTC. It specifies CASSDSWGEQFF. V and J are TRBV6-5 and TRBJ2-1; TRBD1 or TRBD2 may be the D gene (5 bases each). The CDR3 spans 12 residues. Germline V CDR1 and CDR2: MNHEY, SVGAGI.

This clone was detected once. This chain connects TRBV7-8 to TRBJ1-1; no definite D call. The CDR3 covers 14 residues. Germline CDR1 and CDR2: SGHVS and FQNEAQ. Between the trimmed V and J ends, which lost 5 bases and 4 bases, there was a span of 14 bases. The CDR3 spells CASSPEGGSTEAFF. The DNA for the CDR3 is TGTGCCAGCAGCCCCGAGGGCGGCAGCACTGAAGCTTTCTTT.

The CDR3 region has the DNA TGTGCCAGCAGCCCCCGACAGGGTCTTCTCGAGCAGTACTTC. Translating gives CASSPRQGLLEQYF. The chain recombines TRBV7-2 with TRBJ2-7; TRBD1 agrees at 7 bases. The CDR3 contains 14 residues. Germline values: CDR1 SGHTA, CDR2 FQGNSA. V lost 5 bases to trimming and J lost 6 bases; unmatched junction nucleotides: 10. The whole variable domain, remainder taken from reference TRBV7-2 and TRBJ2-7, is GAGVSQSPSNKVTEKGKDVELRCDPISGHTALYWYRQSLGQGLEFLIYFQGNSAPDKSGLPSDRFSAERTGGSVSTLTIQRTQQEDSAVYLCASSPRQGLLEQYFGPGTRLTVT.

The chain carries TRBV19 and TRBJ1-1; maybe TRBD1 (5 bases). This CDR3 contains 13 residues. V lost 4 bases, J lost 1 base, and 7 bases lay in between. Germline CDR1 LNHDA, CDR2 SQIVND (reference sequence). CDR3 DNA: TGTGCCAGTAGTAATCAGGGGAACACTGAAGCTTTCTTT. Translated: CASSNQGNTEAFF. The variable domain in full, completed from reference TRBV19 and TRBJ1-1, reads DGGITQSPKYLFRKEGQNVTLSCEQNLNHDAMYWYRQDPGQGLRLIYYSQIVNDFQKGDIAEGYSVSREKKESFPLTVTSAQKNPTAFYLCASSNQGNTEAFFGQGTRLTVV.